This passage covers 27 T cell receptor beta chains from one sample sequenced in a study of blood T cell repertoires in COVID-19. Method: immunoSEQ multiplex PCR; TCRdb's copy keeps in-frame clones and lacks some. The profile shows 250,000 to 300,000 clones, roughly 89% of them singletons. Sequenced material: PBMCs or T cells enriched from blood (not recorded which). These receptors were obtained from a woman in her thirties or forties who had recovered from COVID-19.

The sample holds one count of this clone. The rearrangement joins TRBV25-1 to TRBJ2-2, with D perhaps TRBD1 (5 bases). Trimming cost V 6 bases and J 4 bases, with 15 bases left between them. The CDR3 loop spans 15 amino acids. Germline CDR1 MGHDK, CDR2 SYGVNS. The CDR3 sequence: CASREAGFGTGELFF. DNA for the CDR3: TGTGCCAGCAGAGAAGCAGGGTTTGGCACCGGGGAGCTGTTTTTT. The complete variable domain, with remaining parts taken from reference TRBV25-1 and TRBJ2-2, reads EADIYQTPRYLVIGTGKKITLECSQTMGHDKMYWYQQDPGMELHLIHYSYGVNSTEKGDLSSESTVSRIRTEHFPLTLESARPSHTSQYLCASREAGFGTGELFFGEGSRLTVL.

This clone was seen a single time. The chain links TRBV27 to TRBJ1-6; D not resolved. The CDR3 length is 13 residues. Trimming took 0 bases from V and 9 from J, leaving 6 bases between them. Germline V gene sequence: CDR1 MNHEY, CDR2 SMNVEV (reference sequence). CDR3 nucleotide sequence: TGTGCCAGCAGTTTATCCCCTCGTTCACCCCTCCACTTT. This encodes CASSLSPRSPLHF.

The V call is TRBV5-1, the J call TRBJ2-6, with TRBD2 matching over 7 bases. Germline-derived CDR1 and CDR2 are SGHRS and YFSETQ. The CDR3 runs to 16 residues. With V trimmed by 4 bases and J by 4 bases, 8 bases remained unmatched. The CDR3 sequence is CASSAGGSRGANVLTF. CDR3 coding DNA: TGCGCCAGCAGCGCGGGCGGGAGCCGAGGGGCCAACGTCCTGACTTTC.

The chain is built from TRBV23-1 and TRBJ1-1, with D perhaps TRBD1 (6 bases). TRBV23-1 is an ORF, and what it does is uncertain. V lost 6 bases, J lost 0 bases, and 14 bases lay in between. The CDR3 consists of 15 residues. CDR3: CASSLPQGMNTEAFF. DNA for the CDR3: TGCGCCAGCAGCCTTCCCCAGGGGATGAACACTGAAGCTTTCTTT.

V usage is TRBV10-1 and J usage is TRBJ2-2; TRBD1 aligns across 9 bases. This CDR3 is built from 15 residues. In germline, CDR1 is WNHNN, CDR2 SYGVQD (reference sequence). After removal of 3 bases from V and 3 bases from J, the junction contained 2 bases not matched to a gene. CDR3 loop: CASSERQGDTGELFF. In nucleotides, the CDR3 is TGCGCCAGCAGTGAACGACAGGGGGACACCGGGGAGCTGTTTTTT.

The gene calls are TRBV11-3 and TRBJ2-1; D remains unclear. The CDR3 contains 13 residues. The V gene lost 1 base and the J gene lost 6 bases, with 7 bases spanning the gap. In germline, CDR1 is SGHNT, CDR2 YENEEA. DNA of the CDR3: TGTGCCAGCAGCTTAGGGAGCGCCAATGAGCAGTTCTTC. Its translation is CASSLGSANEQFF.

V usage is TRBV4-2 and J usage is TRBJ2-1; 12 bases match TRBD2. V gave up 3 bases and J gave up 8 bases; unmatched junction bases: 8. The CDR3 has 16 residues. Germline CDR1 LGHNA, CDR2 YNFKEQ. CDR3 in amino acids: CASSQATSGGQDEQFF. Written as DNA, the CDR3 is TGTGCCAGCAGCCAGGCTACTAGCGGGGGGCAGGATGAGCAGTTCTTC.

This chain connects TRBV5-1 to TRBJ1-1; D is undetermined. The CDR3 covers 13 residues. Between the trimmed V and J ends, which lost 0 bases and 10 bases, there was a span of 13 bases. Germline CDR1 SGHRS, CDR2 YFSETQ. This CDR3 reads CASSLEYADIAFF. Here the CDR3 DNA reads TGCGCCAGCAGCTTGGAGTATGCGGATATAGCTTTCTTT.

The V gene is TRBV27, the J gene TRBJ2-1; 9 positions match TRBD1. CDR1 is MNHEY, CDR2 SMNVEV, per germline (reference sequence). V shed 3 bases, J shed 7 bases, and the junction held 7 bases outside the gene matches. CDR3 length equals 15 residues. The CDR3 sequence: CASSFSQGALNEQFF. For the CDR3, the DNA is TGTGCCAGCAGTTTTTCACAGGGGGCATTGAATGAGCAGTTCTTC.

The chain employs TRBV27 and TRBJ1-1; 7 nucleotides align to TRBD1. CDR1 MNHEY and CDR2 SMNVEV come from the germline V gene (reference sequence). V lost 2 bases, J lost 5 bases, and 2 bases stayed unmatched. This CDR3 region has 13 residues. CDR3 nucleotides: TGTGCCAGCAGTTTAGGCAGGGGGACTGAAGCTTTCTTT. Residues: CASSLGRGTEAFF.

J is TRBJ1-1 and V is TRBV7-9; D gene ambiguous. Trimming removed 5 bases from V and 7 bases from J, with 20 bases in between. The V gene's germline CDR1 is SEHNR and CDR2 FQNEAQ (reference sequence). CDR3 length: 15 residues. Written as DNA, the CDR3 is TGTGCCAGCAGCCCGGGAATCGGGTACGTAGGTGAAGCTTTCTTT. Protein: CASSPGIGYVGEAFF.

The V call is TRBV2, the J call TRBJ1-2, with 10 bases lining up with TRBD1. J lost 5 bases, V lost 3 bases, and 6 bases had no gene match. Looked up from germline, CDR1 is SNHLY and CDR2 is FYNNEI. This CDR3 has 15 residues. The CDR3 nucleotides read TGTGCCAGCAGTGAGACAGGGGGCGCGGGATATGGCTACACCTTC. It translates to CASSETGGAGYGYTF. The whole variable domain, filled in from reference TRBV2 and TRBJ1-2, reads EPEVTQTPSHQVTQMGQEVILRCVPISNHLYFYWYRQILGQKVEFLVSFYNNEISEKSEIFDDQFSVERPDGSNFTLKIRSTKLEDSAMYFCASSETGGAGYGYTFGSGTRLTVV.

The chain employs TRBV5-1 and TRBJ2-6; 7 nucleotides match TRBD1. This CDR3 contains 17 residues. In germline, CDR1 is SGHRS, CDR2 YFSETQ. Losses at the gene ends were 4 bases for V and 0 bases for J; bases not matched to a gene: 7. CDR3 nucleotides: TGCGCCAGCAGCCTGACAGGGAGAGGCTCTGGGGCCAACGTCCTGACTTTC. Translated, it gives CASSLTGRGSGANVLTF.

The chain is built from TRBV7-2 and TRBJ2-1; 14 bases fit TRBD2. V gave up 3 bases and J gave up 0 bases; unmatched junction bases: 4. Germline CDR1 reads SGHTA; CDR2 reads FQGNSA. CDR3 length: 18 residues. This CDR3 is CASSLGLAGDTSYNEQFF. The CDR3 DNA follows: TGTGCCAGCAGCTTGGGACTAGCGGGAGACACCTCCTACAATGAGCAGTTCTTC.

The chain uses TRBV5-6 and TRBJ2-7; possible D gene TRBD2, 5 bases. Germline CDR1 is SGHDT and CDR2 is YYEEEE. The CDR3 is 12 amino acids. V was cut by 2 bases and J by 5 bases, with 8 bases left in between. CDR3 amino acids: CASSFSGNEQYF. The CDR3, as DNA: TGTGCCAGCAGCTTTTCGGGGAACGAGCAGTACTTC.

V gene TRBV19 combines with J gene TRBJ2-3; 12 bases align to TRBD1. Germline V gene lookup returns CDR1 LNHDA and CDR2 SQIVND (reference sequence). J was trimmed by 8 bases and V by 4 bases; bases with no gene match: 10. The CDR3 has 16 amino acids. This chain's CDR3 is CASSTRDRGQAGTQYF. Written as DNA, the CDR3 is TGTGCCAGTAGTACCCGGGACAGGGGGCAGGCAGGTACGCAGTATTTT.

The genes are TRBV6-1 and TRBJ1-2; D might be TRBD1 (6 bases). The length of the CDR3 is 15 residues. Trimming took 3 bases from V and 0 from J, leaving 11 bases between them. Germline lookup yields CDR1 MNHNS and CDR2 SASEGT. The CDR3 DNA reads TGTGCCAGCAGTGACACAGGGAAAGCTAACTATGGCTACACCTTC. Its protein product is CASSDTGKANYGYTF.

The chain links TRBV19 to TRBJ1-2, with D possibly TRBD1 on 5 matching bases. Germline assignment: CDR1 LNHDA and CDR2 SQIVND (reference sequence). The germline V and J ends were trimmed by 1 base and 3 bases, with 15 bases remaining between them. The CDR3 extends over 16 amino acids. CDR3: CASSIVSQGLDYGYTF. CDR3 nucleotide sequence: TGTGCCAGTAGTATAGTCTCGCAGGGACTCGACTATGGCTACACCTTC. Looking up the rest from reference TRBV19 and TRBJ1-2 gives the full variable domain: DGGITQSPKYLFRKEGQNVTLSCEQNLNHDAMYWYRQDPGQGLRLIYYSQIVNDFQKGDIAEGYSVSREKKESFPLTVTSAQKNPTAFYLCASSIVSQGLDYGYTFGSGTRLTVV.

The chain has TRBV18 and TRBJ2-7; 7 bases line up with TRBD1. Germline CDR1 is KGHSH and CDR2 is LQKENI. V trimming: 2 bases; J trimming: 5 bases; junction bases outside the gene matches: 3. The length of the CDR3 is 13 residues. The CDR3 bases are TGTGCCAGCTCACCAAGGGGGCTCCACGAGCAGTACTTC. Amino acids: CASSPRGLHEQYF.

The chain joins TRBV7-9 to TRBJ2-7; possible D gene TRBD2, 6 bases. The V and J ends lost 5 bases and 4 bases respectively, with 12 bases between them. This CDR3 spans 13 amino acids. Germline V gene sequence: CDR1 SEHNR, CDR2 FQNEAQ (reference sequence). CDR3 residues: CASSVGTDYEQYF. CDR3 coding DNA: TGTGCCAGCAGCGTGGGGACTGATTACGAGCAGTACTTC.

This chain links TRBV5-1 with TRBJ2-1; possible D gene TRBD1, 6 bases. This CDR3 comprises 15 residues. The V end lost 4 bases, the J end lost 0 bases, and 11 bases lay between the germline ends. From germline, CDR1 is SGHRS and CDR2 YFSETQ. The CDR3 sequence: CASSRDTYSYNEQFF. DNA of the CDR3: TGCGCCAGCAGCAGGGACACCTACTCCTACAATGAGCAGTTCTTC.

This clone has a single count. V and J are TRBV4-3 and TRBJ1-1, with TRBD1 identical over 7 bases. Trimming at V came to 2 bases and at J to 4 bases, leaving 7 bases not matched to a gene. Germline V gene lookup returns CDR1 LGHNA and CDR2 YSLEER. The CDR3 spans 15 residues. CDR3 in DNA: TGCGCCAGCAGCCAAAGGTCGGGACAGCTCACTGAAGCTTTCTTT. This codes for CASSQRSGQLTEAFF.

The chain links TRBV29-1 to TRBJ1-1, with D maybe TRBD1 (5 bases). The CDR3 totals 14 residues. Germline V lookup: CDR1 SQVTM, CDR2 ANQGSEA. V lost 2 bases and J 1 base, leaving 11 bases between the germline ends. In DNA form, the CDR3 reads TGCAGCGTTGAACCGCGACAGAAGAACACTGAAGCTTTCTTT. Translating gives CSVEPRQKNTEAFF. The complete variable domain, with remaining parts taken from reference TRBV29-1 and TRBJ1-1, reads SAVISQKPSRDICQRGTSLTIQCQVDSQVTMMFWYRQQPGQSLTLIATANQGSEATYESGFVIDKFPISRPNLTFSTLTVSNMSPEDSSIYLCSVEPRQKNTEAFFGQGTRLTVV.

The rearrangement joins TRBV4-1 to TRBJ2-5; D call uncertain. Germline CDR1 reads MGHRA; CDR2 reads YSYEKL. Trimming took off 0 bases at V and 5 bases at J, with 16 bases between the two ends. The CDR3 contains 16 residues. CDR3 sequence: CASSQEGRPSMETQYF. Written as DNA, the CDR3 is TGCGCCAGCAGCCAAGAAGGCAGGCCGAGTATGGAGACCCAGTACTTC.

This CDR3 reads CASSLDLAGGLYEQYF. The CDR3 DNA is TGTGCCAGCAGCTTAGACTTAGCGGGAGGGCTCTACGAGCAGTACTTC. This chain connects TRBV7-2 to TRBJ2-7; 11 bases fit TRBD2. The V and J ends lost 1 base and 3 bases, in that order; junction bases with no gene match: 5. The CDR3 is made up of 16 amino acids. The germline V gene has CDR1 SGHTA and CDR2 FQGNSA.

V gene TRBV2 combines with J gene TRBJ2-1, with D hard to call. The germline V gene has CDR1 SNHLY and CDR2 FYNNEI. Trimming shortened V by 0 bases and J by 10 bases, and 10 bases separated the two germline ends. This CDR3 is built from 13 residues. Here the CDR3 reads CASSEAHSREQFF. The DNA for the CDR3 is TGTGCCAGCAGTGAAGCACACAGCAGAGAGCAGTTCTTC.

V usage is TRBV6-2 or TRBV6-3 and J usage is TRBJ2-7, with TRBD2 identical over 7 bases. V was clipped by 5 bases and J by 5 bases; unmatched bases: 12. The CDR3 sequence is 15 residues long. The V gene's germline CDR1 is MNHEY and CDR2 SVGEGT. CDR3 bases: TGTGCCAGCAGTGACCGAAGCGGGACCGTAGACGAGCAGTACTTC. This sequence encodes CASSDRSGTVDEQYF.